These 23 T cell receptor beta chains came from one sample sequenced in a study of blood T cell repertoires in COVID-19. Clones were sequenced by immunoSEQ multiplex PCR, and TCRdb holds only the in-frame ones, with some missing. Of about 98,000 clones listed, more than 70% are singletons. The sequencing sample was made of peripheral blood. The receptors originated from a man in his 70s with acute or convalescent COVID-19.

This clone has a single count. The J gene is TRBJ1-2, the V gene TRBV27; 7 bases are a match to TRBD1. The CDR3 runs 15 residues. Trimming at V came to 3 bases and at J to 2 bases, leaving 6 bases not matched to a gene. Germline lookup yields CDR1 MNHEY and CDR2 SMNVEV (reference sequence). The CDR3 is CASSFDRAGNYGYTF. CDR3 in DNA: TGTGCCAGCAGTTTCGACAGGGCGGGGAACTATGGCTACACCTTC.

The chain combines TRBV19 with TRBJ1-5, with D perhaps TRBD1 (5 bases). The CDR3 loop spans 13 amino acids. The germline V gene encodes CDR1 LNHDA and CDR2 SQIVND (reference sequence). The V end was cut by 6 bases, the J end by 4 bases, with 10 bases between. CDR3 nucleotide sequence: TGTGCCAGTAGCCTAGACAGAAATCAGCCCCAGCATTTT. This translates into CASSLDRNQPQHF.

The chain joins TRBV25-1 to TRBJ2-7, with D perhaps matching TRBD2 (7 bases). V lost 1 base to trimming and J lost 3 bases, with 13 bases between them. Looked up from germline, CDR1 is MGHDK and CDR2 is SYGVNS. CDR3 size: 15 residues. The CDR3 coding sequence is TGTGCCAGCAGTGAATGGGGGGGCGGAAACTACGAGCAGTACTTC. Its translation is CASSEWGGGNYEQYF.

The chain joins TRBV4-1 to TRBJ1-3; a weak D match, TRBD1 (5 bases). Trimming cost V 3 bases and J 4 bases, with 10 bases left between them. Germline V gene lookup returns CDR1 MGHRA and CDR2 YSYEKL. The CDR3 has 14 residues. The CDR3 DNA sequence: TGCGCCAGCAGCCAGGACATCCGGGGAAACACCATATATTTT. Translated: CASSQDIRGNTIYF.

The CDR3, as DNA: TGCGCCAGCAGTGAGTTTTGTCTTGGCAGGAGGGTTTTTGGGGGGAATGAGCAGTTCTTC. Translated, it gives CASSEFCLGRRVFGGNEQFF. The V call is TRBV10-1, the J call TRBJ2-1; tentative D call: TRBD2 (6 bases). CDR3 length: 20 residues. Trimming removed 1 base at V and 7 bases at J, with 29 bases between. Germline V gene data show CDR1 as WNHNN and CDR2 as SYGVQD (reference sequence).

Details on this clone: Other DNA sequences in this specimen translate into the identical CDR3. The chain joins TRBV15 to TRBJ2-1; D is unclear. The CDR3 runs to 13 residues. V lost 8 bases and J lost 0, with 8 bases in between. In germline, CDR1 is LNHNV, CDR2 YYDKDF (reference sequence). Here the CDR3 reads CATGTSSYNEQFF. In nucleotides, the CDR3 is TGTGCCACCGGCACCTCCTCCTACAATGAGCAGTTCTTC.

V gene TRBV20-1 combines with J gene TRBJ1-6; no firm D call. The germline CDR1 and CDR2 sequences are DFQATT and SNEGSKA (reference sequence). This CDR3 is built from 11 residues. Trimming cost V 3 bases and J 9 bases, with 6 bases left between them. CDR3 DNA: TGCAGTGCTAGCGGGAGTTCACCCCTCCACTTT. Translation gives CSASGSSPLHF.

This chain connects TRBV2 to TRBJ2-5; D may be TRBD2 (6 bases). Trimming shortened V by 9 bases and J by 4 bases, and 18 bases separated the two germline ends. This CDR3 comprises 14 residues. In germline, CDR1 is SNHLY, CDR2 FYNNEI. The CDR3 spells CASRFGGATETQYF. The CDR3 nucleotides read TGTGCCAGTCGGTTCGGCGGGGCGACAGAGACCCAGTACTTC.

The chain uses TRBV9 and TRBJ1-2; D ambiguous. CDR1 and CDR2 from the germline V gene are SGDLS and YYNGEE. V was shortened by 4 bases and J by 3 bases, with 4 bases between the two germline ends. This CDR3 is 11 amino acids long. CDR3 nucleotides: TGTGCCAGCAGCCGGGACTATGGCTACACCTTC. Protein sequence: CASSRDYGYTF.

The rearrangement uses TRBV28 and TRBJ1-4; perhaps TRBD1 as D (6 bases). Looked up from germline, CDR1 is MDHEN and CDR2 is SYDVKM. V was clipped by 5 bases and J by 4 bases, with 14 bases between them. This CDR3 region has 15 residues. CDR3 coding DNA: TGTGCCAGCAGTCTCTCAGGGGACGTTAATGAAAAACTGTTTTTT. Translation: CASSLSGDVNEKLFF.

The V call is TRBV19, the J call TRBJ1-5, with 7 bases aligning to TRBD1. The germline V gene has CDR1 LNHDA and CDR2 SQIVND (reference sequence). The CDR3 is made up of 16 amino acids. V shed 10 bases and J 3 bases; nucleotides not matched to a gene: 15. Written as DNA, the CDR3 is TGTGCCACTTCCCCCGCGGCAGGGGGTTACAATCAGCCCCAGCATTTT. It translates to CATSPAAGGYNQPQHF. Filled out from reference TRBV19 and TRBJ1-5, the complete variable domain reads DGGITQSPKYLFRKEGQNVTLSCEQNLNHDAMYWYRQDPGQGLRLIYYSQIVNDFQKGDIAEGYSVSREKKESFPLTVTSAQKNPTAFYLCATSPAAGGYNQPQHFGDGTRLSIL.

The chain has TRBV9 and TRBJ1-6, with D unresolved. CDR3 length equals 15 residues. Trimming removed 0 bases from V and 10 bases from J, with 14 bases in between. In germline, CDR1 is SGDLS, CDR2 YYNGEE. The CDR3: CASSVEDGMISPLHF. CDR3 nucleotides: TGTGCCAGCAGCGTAGAGGACGGGATGATCTCACCCCTCCACTTT. The full variable domain, with the rest looked up from reference TRBV9 and TRBJ1-6, is DSGVTQTPKHLITATGQRVTLRCSPRSGDLSVYWYQQSLDQGLQFLIQYYNGEERAKGNILERFSAQQFPDLHSELNLSSLELGDSALYFCASSVEDGMISPLHFGNGTRLTVT.

The V call is TRBV27, the J call TRBJ1-5, with D unclear. CDR3 length: 19 amino acids. Deletions cut 5 bases from V and 0 bases from J, with 23 bases between. Germline V gene lookup returns CDR1 MNHEY and CDR2 SMNVEV (reference sequence). The CDR3 nucleotides are TGTGCCAGCAGTCCGTCCGAGGGTTTTTGGGGATATAGCAATCAGCCCCAGCATTTT. Its protein is CASSPSEGFWGYSNQPQHF.

The chain is built from TRBV4-3 and TRBJ1-2; D remains ambiguous. Germline V gives CDR1 LGHNA, CDR2 YSLEER. This CDR3 contains 13 residues. V shed 0 bases and J shed 8 bases, with 10 bases lying between them. CDR3 protein: CASSQDLGEGYTF. The DNA for the CDR3 is TGCGCCAGCAGCCAAGATCTCGGGGAGGGCTACACCTTC.

V gene TRBV9 combines with J gene TRBJ2-1; 10 bases agree with TRBD2. CDR1 and CDR2 from the germline V gene are SGDLS and YYNGEE. With 3 bases clipped from V and 3 bases from J, the junction kept 18 bases outside the gene matches. The CDR3 is made up of 20 amino acids. CDR3 sequence (DNA): TGTGCCAGCAGCGCTGAGGATCCTAGCGGGAGTCATGTTTACTACAATGAGCAGTTCTTC. Its translation: CASSAEDPSGSHVYYNEQFF.

The chain joins TRBV5-1 to TRBJ2-1; 7 positions match TRBD2. The germline V gene encodes CDR1 SGHRS and CDR2 YFSETQ. CDR3 length equals 16 residues. J lost 0 bases, V lost 4 bases, and 7 bases had no gene match. The CDR3 DNA is TGCGCCAGCAGCGCCACCGGGACTAACTCCTACAATGAGCAGTTCTTC. Its translation is CASSATGTNSYNEQFF.

V and J are TRBV18 and TRBJ2-1; tentatively, D is TRBD1 (5 bases). Germline CDR1 reads KGHSH; CDR2 reads LQKENI. This CDR3 spans 13 amino acids. V was cut by 4 bases and J by 8 bases, with 12 bases left in between. The CDR3 loop reads CASSLRQGDEQFF. Written as DNA, the CDR3 is TGTGCCAGCTCACTTCGGCAGGGCGATGAGCAGTTCTTC.

The chain carries TRBV14 and TRBJ2-1; TRBD2 agrees at 7 bases. V lost 0 bases, J lost 6 bases, and 20 bases stayed unmatched. The CDR3 length is 20 residues. The germline gives CDR1 SGHDN, CDR2 FVKESK. Here the CDR3 DNA reads TGTGCCAGCAGCCAAGATTGGTCGGTCGGCGGGAGCCTTTTGGTCAATGAGCAGTTCTTC. Protein sequence: CASSQDWSVGGSLLVNEQFF.

The chain combines TRBV29-1 with TRBJ1-4; D not resolved. The CDR3 extends over 12 amino acids. Germline V gene data show CDR1 as SQVTM and CDR2 as ANQGSEA. V was cut by 6 bases and J by 3 bases, with 8 bases left in between. The CDR3 DNA follows: TGCAGCGTCGGGAGGCCTAATGAAAAACTGTTTTTT. Residues: CSVGRPNEKLFF.

This chain links TRBV28 with TRBJ2-1; D gene ambiguous. Germline-derived CDR1 and CDR2 are MDHEN and SYDVKM. Deletions cut 1 base from V and 4 bases from J, with 5 bases between. The CDR3 runs 13 residues. The CDR3 spells CASSLFNYNEQFF. The DNA for the CDR3 is TGTGCCAGCAGTTTATTCAATTACAATGAGCAGTTCTTC.

This clone came up once. The chain has TRBV4-1 and TRBJ1-5; D remains ambiguous. Germline V gene sequence: CDR1 MGHRA, CDR2 YSYEKL. The CDR3 loop spans 18 amino acids. V was cut by 4 bases and J by 5 bases, with 24 bases left in between. CDR3 bases: TGCGCCAGCAGCCGGATACTGGGCCGTGGGAGTGGGGATCAGCCCCAGCATTTT. Translation: CASSRILGRGSGDQPQHF.

The CDR3 sequence is CATAGNEDTQYF. CDR3 sequence (DNA): TGTGCCACCGCGGGAAATGAAGATACGCAGTATTTT. The rearrangement joins TRBV24-1 to TRBJ2-3, with D possibly being TRBD2 (6 bases). Germline V lookup: CDR1 KGHDR, CDR2 SFDVKD. The V gene lost 9 bases and the J gene lost 5 bases, with 11 bases spanning the gap. The CDR3 contains 12 residues.

This chain links TRBV18 with TRBJ2-7, with a possible D match to TRBD2 (6 bases). Germline V gives CDR1 KGHSH, CDR2 LQKENI. With 2 bases removed from V and 0 bases from J, the gap between germline ends came to 11 bases. There are 15 residues in the CDR3. In nucleotides, the CDR3 is TGTGCCAGCTCACCAGGCGGGGCCAGCTCCTACGAGCAGTACTTC. This sequence encodes CASSPGGASSYEQYF.